Listed below are T cell receptor beta chains from one sample, sequenced in a study of shared clonotypes between healthy human individuals. The repertoire was sequenced with immunoSEQ multiplex PCR; TCRdb's copy has only in-frame clones and lacks some. The sample carries more than 2,000,000 clones, about 92% recorded once. The sample was naive CD4+ T cells sorted from blood. The source of these receptors is a man between 18 and 29 years old in good health. CDR3s include the opening cysteine and the closing phenylalanine or tryptophan. Each record gives: J gene, clone size, D gene, V gene, CDR3 protein, CDR3 DNA. A D gene is named only where the DNA matches it firmly. Clone sizes are given selectively: once, few, many, or a class where the clone is expanded.

TRBJ2-2	.	.	TRBV7-8	CASSLAGLLYGELFF	TGTGCCAGCAGCTTAGCGGGACTTCTATATGGGGAGCTGTTTTTT
TRBJ2-1	.	TRBD2	TRBV10-3	CAISADVGGNYNEQFF	TGTGCCATCAGTGCAGACGTGGGGGGGAACTACAATGAGCAGTTCTTC
TRBJ2-3	once	TRBD2	TRBV7-2	CASSWGLAGITDTQYF	TGTGCCAGCAGTTGGGGACTAGCGGGGATCACAGATACGCAGTATTTT
TRBJ2-3	.	TRBD2	TRBV11-2	CASSLEVSGRSDTQYF	TGTGCCAGCAGCTTAGAAGTTAGCGGGAGGTCAGATACGCAGTATTTT
TRBJ2-5	.	TRBD2	TRBV5-1	CASSLGTSGEETQYF	TGCGCCAGCAGCTTGGGGACTAGCGGTGAAGAGACCCAGTACTTC
TRBJ1-1	.	.	TRBV7-3	CASRRDFDTEAFF	TGTGCCAGCAGACGCGACTTTGACACTGAAGCTTTCTTT
TRBJ2-5	once	.	TRBV5-5	CASSLLGASETQYF	TGTGCCAGCAGCCTCTTAGGAGCGTCGGAGACCCAGTACTTC
TRBJ2-7	.	.	TRBV6-5	CASSYSYDTVGYEQYF	TGTGCCAGCAGTTACTCCTATGATACAGTTGGTTACGAGCAGTACTTC
TRBJ2-6	.	.	TRBV4-1	CASSQDLSAFSGANVLTF	TGCGCCAGCAGCCAAGACTTGTCTGCATTCTCTGGGGCCAACGTCCTGACTTTC
TRBJ1-4	.	.	TRBV10-3	CAIRQGVNEKLFF	TGTGCCATCAGGCAGGGAGTTAATGAAAAACTGTTTTTT
TRBJ2-7	.	.	TRBV30	CAWGPRRYEQYF	TGTGCCTGGGGTCCCCGGAGGTACGAGCAGTACTTC
TRBJ2-5	.	.	TRBV11-2	CASSADRSGQETQYF	TGTGCCAGCAGCGCCGACCGAAGTGGGCAAGAGACCCAGTACTTC
TRBJ2-2	.	TRBD2	TRBV10-3	CAISERGGTNTGELFF	TGTGCCATCAGTGAGCGGGGGGGTACGAACACCGGGGAGCTGTTTTTT
TRBJ2-5	.	TRBD2	TRBV5-1	CASSLSVLAGQETQYF	TGCGCCAGCAGCTTGAGTGTACTAGCGGGCCAAGAGACCCAGTACTTC
TRBJ2-7	.	TRBD2	TRBV11-2	CASRSGSPLPYEQYF	TGTGCCAGCAGAAGCGGGAGCCCCCTCCCCTACGAGCAGTACTTC
TRBJ2-7	.	.	TRBV19	CASSAGNSKPPYEQYF	TGTGCCAGTAGCGCCGGAAACAGCAAGCCACCCTACGAGCAGTACTTC
TRBJ1-2	once	.	TRBV27	CASTKWGGDGYSYGYTF	TGTGCCAGCACCAAGTGGGGTGGGGACGGATATTCGTATGGCTACACCTTC
TRBJ2-3	.	.	TRBV5-1	CASSLGRTDTQYF	TGCGCCAGCAGCTTGGGACGGACAGATACGCAGTATTTT
TRBJ1-5	once	TRBD1	TRBV27	CASSLSKGDRGRRGDQPQHF	TGTGCCAGCAGTTTATCGAAGGGGGACAGGGGGCGCCGAGGGGATCAGCCCCAGCATTTT
TRBJ1-1	.	.	TRBV11-3	CASSFAGSTEAFF	TGTGCCAGCAGCTTTGCAGGGAGCACTGAAGCTTTCTTT
TRBJ2-7	.	TRBD1	TRBV7-9	CASSSDGTGDSEQYF	TGTGCCAGCAGCTCCGACGGGACAGGGGATAGCGAGCAGTACTTC
TRBJ1-2	.	TRBD1	TRBV2	CASSIQGDYGYTF	TGTGCCAGCAGTATACAGGGGGACTATGGCTACACCTTC
TRBJ2-5	.	.	TRBV29-1	CSVDDSPLGTQYF	TGCAGCGTTGACGACAGTCCCTTGGGGACCCAGTACTTC
TRBJ1-1	few	TRBD1	TRBV6-6	CASSPLRTGGTEAFF	TGTGCCAGCAGTCCTCTAAGGACAGGGGGCACTGAAGCTTTCTTT
TRBJ2-2	.	TRBD2	TRBV7-9	CASSQLAGLTGELFF	TGTGCCAGCAGCCAACTAGCGGGACTCACCGGGGAGCTGTTTTTT
TRBJ1-5	once	.	TRBV2	CASSEGGANNQPQHF	TGTGCCAGCAGTGAAGGGGGAGCCAACAATCAGCCCCAGCATTTT
TRBJ2-1	.	TRBD2	TRBV5-1	CASSLTSGGVKNEQFF	TGCGCCAGCAGCTTGACTAGCGGGGGGGTTAAAAATGAGCAGTTCTTC
TRBJ2-5	.	TRBD2	TRBV29-1	CSVRGGARETQYF	TGCAGCGTTCGCGGGGGGGCCAGAGAGACCCAGTACTTC
TRBJ1-6	.	.	TRBV30	CAWSARMGAYNSPLHF	TGTGCCTGGAGCGCTCGAATGGGGGCCTATAATTCACCCCTCCACTTT
TRBJ1-5	.	.	TRBV28	CASSFWGRDQPQHF	TGTGCCAGCAGTTTCTGGGGCAGAGATCAGCCCCAGCATTTT
TRBJ1-1	.	.	TRBV11-3	CAIPRGRAPEAFF	TGTGCCATCCCCCGGGGCAGGGCGCCTGAAGCTTTCTTT
TRBJ2-5	.	.	TRBV5-1	CASSLDPGAETQYF	TGCGCCAGCAGCTTGGATCCCGGAGCGGAGACCCAGTACTTC
TRBJ2-2	.	TRBD2	TRBV19	CATEGLAGGSGELFF	TGTGCCACCGAGGGACTAGCGGGGGGAAGCGGGGAGCTGTTTTTT